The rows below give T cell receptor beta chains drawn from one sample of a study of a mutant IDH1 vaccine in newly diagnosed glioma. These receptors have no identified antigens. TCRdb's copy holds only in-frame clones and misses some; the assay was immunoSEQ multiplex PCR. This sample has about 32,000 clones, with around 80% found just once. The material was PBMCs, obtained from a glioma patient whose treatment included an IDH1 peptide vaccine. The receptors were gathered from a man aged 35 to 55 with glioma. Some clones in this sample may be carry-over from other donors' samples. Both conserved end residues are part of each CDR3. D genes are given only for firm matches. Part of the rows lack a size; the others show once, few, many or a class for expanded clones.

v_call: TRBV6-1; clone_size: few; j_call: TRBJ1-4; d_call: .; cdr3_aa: CASRQPTAEKLFF; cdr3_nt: TGTGCCAGCAGACAACCAACAGCAGAAAAACTGTTTTTT
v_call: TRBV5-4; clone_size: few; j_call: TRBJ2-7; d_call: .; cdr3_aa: CASSLESAYEQYF; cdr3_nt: TGTGCCAGCAGCTTGGAGTCAGCATACGAGCAGTACTTC
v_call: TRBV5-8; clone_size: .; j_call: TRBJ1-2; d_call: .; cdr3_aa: CASSLGGWGYTF; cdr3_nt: TGTGCCAGCAGCTTGGGGGGTTGGGGCTACACCTTC
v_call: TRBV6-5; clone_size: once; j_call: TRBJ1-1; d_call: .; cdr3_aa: CASSYSGDDGTEAFF; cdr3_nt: TGTGCCAGCAGTTACTCTGGGGACGACGGCACTGAAGCTTTCTTT
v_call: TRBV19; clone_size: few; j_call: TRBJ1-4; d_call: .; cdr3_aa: CASSLGRGEKLFF; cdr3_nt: TGTGCCAGTAGCCTCGGACGGGGCGAAAAACTGTTTTTT
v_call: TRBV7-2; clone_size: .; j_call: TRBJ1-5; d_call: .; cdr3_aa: CASSLASVQPQHF; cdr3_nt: TGTGCCAGCAGCTTAGCGAGCGTGCAGCCCCAGCATTTT
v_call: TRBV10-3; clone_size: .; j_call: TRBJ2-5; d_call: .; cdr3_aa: CATQTGVSWEQYF; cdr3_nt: TGTGCCACTCAAACGGGAGTTTCGTGGGAGCAGTACTTC
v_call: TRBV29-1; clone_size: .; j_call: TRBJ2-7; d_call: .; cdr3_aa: CSVESGLVDEQYF; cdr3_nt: TGCAGCGTTGAGTCAGGGTTAGTGGACGAGCAGTACTTC
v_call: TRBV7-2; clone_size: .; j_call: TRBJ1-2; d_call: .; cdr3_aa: CASSPAVNSANYGYTF; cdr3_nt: TGTGCCAGCAGCCCGGCGGTTAACAGCGCTAACTATGGCTACACCTTC
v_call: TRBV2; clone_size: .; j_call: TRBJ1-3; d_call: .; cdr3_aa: CASSPRYVSGNTIYF; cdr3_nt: TGTGCCAGCAGTCCACGATATGTCTCTGGAAACACCATATATTTT
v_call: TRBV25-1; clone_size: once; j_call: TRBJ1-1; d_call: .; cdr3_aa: CASSESGVGNTEAFF; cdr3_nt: TGTGCCAGCAGTGAATCAGGGGTTGGAAACACTGAAGCTTTCTTT
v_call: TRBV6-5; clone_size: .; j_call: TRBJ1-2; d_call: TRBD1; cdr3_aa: CASRAGTGDSEGYTF; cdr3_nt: TGTGCCAGCAGGGCCGGGACAGGGGACTCCGAGGGCTACACCTTC
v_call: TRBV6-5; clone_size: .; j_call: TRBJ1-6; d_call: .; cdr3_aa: CASSPPGHNNSPLHF; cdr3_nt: TGTGCCAGCAGTCCCCCGGGACATAATAATTCACCCCTCCACTTT
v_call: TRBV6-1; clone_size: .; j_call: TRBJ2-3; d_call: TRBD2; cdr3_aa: CASSGSSGTAFSTDTQYF; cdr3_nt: TGTGCCAGCAGTGGATCGAGCGGGACGGCCTTTAGCACAGATACGCAGTATTTT
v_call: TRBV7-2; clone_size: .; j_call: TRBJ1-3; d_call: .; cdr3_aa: CASASGASSGNTIYF; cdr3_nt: TGTGCCAGCGCCTCTGGAGCAAGCTCTGGAAACACCATATATTTT
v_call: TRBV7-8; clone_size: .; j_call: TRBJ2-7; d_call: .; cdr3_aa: CASSNPPRGAYEQYF; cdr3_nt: TGTGCCAGCAGTAATCCGCCCAGGGGCGCCTACGAGCAGTACTTC
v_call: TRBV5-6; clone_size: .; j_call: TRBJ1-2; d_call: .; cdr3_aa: CASSLAWDGTRSYGYTF; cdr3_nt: TGTGCCAGCAGCTTAGCTTGGGACGGAACTAGGAGCTATGGCTACACCTTC